This T cell receptor (beta chain) was sequenced for a study of T cells in lung cancer brain metastases. Study observations and caveats: The analysis could not control for preoperative corticosteroids affecting T cell infiltration in brain metastases. Paired primaries held more unique productive clones than brain metastases (median approximately 4,500 versus 1,500).

Remarks on this clone: What it binds is unknown.

Exclusion applied to anyone with multiple prior malignancies. Five deparaffinized, unstained about 10 um sections supplied tumor areas macrodissected using marked H&E slides as a guide. Assay: immunoSEQ multiplex PCR; the TCRdb copy retains only in-frame clones and omits some. The sample holds approximately 4,500 clones; nearly 90% are singletons and the top ten take 5% to 6%. Unmatched junction bases numbered 5, after V lost 5 bases and J lost 2 bases. The CDR3 extends over 15 amino acids. The germline CDR1 and CDR2 sequences are SEHNR and FQNEAQ (reference sequence). This clonotype was sampled from a woman in her forties or fifties with non-small cell lung cancer. The J gene is TRBJ2-7, the V gene TRBV7-9; 11 nucleotides agree with TRBD2. The sequenced sample was tumor tissue from the primary lung tumor. The CDR3 DNA reads as TGTGCCAGCAGCCGGGGACTAGCGGCTACCTACGAGCAGTACTTC. Translation gives CASSRGLAATYEQYF.